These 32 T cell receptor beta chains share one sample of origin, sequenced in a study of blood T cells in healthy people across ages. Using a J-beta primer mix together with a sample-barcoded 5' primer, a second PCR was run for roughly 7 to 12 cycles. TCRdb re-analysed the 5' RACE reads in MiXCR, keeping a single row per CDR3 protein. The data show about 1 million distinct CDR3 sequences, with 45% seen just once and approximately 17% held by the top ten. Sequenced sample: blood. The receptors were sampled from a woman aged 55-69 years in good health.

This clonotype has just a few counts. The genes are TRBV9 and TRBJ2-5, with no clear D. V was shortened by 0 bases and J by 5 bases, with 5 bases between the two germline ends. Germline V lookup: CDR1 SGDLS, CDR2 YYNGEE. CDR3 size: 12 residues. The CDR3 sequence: CASSVGVETQYF. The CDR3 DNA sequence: TGTGCCAGCAGCGTAGGGGTGGAGACCCAGTACTTC.

The CDR3 DNA reads as TGTGCCAGCAGCCAAGATTCGAAGGGATACGAGCAGTACTTC. Residues: CASSQDSKGYEQYF. The chain has TRBV3-1 and TRBJ2-7, with D uncertain. The CDR3 is 14 amino acids. Looked up from germline, CDR1 is LGHDT and CDR2 is YNNKEL (reference sequence). Trimming stripped 0 bases from V and 4 bases from J, with 10 bases between.

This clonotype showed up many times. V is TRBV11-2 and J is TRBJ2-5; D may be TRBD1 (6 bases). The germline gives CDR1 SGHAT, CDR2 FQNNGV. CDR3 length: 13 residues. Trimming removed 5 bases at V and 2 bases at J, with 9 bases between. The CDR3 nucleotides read TGTGCCAGCAGCCGGGACATACAAGAGACCCAGTACTTC. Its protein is CASSRDIQETQYF.

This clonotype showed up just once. The DNA for the CDR3 is TGTGCCAGCAAGCGGCTCGATGAGCAGTTCTTC. This gives the protein CASKRLDEQFF. V is TRBV6-5 and J is TRBJ2-7; possible D gene TRBD2, 5 bases. TRBJ2-1 matches the DNA end more closely, so the J call is doubtful. This CDR3 spans 11 amino acids. Germline values: CDR1 MNHEY, CDR2 SVGAGI.

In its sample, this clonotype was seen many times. The CDR3 DNA follows: TGTGCCAGCAGTTTAGGGGAAAGCACAGATACGCAGTATTTT. It translates to CASSLGESTDTQYF. The rearrangement joins TRBV27 to TRBJ2-3; no firm D call. The V and J ends lost 2 bases and 0 bases respectively, with 6 bases between them. Germline lookup yields CDR1 MNHEY and CDR2 SMNVEV (reference sequence). The CDR3 has 14 residues.

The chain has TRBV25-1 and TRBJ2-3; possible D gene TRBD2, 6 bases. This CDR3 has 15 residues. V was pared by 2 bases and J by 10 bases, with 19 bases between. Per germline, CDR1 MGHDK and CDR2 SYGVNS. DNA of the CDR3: TGTGCCAGCAGTGAAGGCCCGGGGGATTTTTCCCCGCAGTATTTT. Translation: CASSEGPGDFSPQYF.

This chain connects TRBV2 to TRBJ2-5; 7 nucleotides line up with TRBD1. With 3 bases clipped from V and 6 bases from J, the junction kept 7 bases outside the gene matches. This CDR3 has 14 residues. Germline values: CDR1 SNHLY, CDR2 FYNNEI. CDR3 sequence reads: CASSEGRGIQTQYF. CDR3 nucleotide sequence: TGTGCCAGCAGTGAGGGCAGGGGGATACAGACCCAGTACTTC.

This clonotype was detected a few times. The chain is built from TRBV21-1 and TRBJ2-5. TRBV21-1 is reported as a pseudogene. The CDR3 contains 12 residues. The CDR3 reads CATRGSEGTQYF. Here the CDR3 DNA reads TGTGCCACCAGGGGTAGCGAAGGGACCCAGTACTTC.

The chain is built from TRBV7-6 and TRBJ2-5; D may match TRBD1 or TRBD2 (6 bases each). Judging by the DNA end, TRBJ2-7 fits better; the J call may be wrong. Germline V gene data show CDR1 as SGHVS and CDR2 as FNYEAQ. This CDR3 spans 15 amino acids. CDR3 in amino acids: CASSSHRDLASEQYF. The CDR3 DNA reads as TGTGCCAGCAGCTCCCACAGGGATCTAGCGAGCGAGCAGTACTTC.

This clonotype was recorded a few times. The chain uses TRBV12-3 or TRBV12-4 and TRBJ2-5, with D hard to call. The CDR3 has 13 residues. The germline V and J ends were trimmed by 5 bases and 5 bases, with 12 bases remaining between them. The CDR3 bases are TGTGCCAGCAGTGCCGACGGGCGTGAGACCCAGTACTTC. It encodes CASSADGRETQYF.

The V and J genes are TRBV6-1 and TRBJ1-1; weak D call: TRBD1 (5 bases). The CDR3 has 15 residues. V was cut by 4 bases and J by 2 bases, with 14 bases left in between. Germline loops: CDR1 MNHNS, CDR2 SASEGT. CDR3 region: CASSVWQGVNTEAFF. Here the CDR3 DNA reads TGTGCCAGCAGTGTGTGGCAGGGCGTTAACACTGAAGCTTTCTTT.

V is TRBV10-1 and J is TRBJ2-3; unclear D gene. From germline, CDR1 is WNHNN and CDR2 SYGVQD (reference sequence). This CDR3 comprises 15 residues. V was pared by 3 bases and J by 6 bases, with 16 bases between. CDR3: CASSDSGLDIDTQYF. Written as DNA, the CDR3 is TGCGCCAGCAGTGACAGTGGCCTAGATATCGATACGCAGTATTTT.

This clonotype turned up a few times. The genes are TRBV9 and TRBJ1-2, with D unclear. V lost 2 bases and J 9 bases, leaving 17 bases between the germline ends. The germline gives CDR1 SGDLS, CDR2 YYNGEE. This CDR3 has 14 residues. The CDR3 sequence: CASSVGGMIGRYTF. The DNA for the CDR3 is TGTGCCAGCAGCGTTGGCGGGATGATAGGGCGCTACACCTTC.

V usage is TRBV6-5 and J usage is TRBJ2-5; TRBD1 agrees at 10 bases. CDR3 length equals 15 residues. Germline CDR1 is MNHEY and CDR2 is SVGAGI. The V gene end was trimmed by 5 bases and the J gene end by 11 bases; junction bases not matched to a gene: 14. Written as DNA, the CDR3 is TGTGCCAGCAGTGTGGACAGGGGGATTTTCAATGAGCAGTACTTC. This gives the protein CASSVDRGIFNEQYF.

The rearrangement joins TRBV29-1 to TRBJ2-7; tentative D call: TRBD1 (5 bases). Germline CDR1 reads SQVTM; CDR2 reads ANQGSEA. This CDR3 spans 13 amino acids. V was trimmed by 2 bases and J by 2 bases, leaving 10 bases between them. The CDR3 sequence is CSVEKQETYEQYF. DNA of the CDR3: TGCAGCGTTGAAAAACAGGAGACCTACGAGCAGTACTTC.

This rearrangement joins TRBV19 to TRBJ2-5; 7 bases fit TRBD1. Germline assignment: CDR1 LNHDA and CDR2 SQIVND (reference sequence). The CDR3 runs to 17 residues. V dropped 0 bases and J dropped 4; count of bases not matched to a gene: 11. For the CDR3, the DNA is TGTGCCAGTAGTATAGATCGGCGGAGAGGGGGCCTAGAGACCCAGTACTTC. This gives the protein CASSIDRRRGGLETQYF.

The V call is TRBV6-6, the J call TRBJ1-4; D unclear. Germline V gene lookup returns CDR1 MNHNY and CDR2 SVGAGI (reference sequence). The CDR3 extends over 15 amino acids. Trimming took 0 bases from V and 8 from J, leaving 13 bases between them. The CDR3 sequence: CASSYSVRAGEKLFF. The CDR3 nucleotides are TGTGCCAGCAGTTACTCCGTTCGGGCGGGAGAAAAACTGTTTTTT.

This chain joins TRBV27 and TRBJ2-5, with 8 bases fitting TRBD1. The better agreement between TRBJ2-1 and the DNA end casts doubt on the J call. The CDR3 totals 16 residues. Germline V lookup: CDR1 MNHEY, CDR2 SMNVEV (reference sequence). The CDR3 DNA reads TGTGCCAGCAGGAGACAGGGGACACGATTAGGGGAGACCCAGTTCTTC. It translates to CASRRQGTRLGETQFF.

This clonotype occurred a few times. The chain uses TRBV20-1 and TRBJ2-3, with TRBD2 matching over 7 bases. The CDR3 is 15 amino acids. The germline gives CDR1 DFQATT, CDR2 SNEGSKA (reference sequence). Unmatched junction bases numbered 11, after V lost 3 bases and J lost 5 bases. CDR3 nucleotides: TGCAGTGCTAGCTTCGTGGGAGGGCCAAGAGATACGCAGTATTTT. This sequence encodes CSASFVGGPRDTQYF.

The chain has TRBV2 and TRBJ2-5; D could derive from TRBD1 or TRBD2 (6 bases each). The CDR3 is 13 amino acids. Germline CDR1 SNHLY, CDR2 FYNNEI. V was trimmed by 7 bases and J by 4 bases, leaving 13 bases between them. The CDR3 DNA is TGTGCCAGCAACCGGGGGCCGGCAGAGACCCAGTACTTC. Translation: CASNRGPAETQYF.

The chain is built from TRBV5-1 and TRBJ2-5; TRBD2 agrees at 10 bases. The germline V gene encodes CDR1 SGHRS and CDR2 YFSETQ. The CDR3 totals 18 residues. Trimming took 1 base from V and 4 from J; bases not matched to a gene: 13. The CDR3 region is CASSLKGEGSGRPETQYF. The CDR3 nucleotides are TGCGCCAGCAGCTTGAAAGGGGAGGGTAGCGGGAGGCCAGAGACCCAGTACTTC.

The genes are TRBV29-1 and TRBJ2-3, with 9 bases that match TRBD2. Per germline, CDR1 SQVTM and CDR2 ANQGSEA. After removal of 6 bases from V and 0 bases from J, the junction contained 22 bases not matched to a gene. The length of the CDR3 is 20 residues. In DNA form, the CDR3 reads TGCAGCGTCGTGCGGGAAACGAAGCGGGAGGAAACCCCTAGCACAGATACGCAGTATTTT. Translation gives CSVVRETKREETPSTDTQYF.

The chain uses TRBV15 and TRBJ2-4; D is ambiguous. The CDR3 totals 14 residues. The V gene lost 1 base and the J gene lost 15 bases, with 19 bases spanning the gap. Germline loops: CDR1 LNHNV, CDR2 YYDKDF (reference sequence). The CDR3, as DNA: TGTGCCACCAGCAGAGTCGGCCCAAAAGACGAGTTGTACTTC. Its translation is CATSRVGPKDELYF.

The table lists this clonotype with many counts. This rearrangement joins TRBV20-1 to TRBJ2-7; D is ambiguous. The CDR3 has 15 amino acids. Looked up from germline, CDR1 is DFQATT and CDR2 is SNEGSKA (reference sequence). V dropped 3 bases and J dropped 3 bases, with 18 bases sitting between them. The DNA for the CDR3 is TGCAGTGCTAGCGATCCAACCCTGTTCGGCTACGAGCAGTACTTC. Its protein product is CSASDPTLFGYEQYF.

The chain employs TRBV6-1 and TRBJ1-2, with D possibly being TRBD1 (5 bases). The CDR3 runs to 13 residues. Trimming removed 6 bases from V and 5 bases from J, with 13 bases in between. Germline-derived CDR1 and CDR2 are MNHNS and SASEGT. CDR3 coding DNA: TGTGCCAGCAGGACACAGGCACGGTATGGCTACACCTTC. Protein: CASRTQARYGYTF.

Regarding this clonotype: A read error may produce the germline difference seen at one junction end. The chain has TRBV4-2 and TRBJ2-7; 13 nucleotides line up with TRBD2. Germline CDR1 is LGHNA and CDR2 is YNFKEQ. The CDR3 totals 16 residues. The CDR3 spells CASSPRTSGSSFEQYF. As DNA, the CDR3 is TGTGCCAGCAGCCCCCGGACTAGCGGGAGCTCCTTCGAGCAGTACTTC.

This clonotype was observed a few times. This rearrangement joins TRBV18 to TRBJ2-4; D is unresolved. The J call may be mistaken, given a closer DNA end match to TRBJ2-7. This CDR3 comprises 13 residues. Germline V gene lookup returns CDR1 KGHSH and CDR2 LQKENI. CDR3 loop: CASSPVPLPEQYF. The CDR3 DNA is TGTGCCAGCTCACCAGTTCCGCTCCCCGAGCAGTACTTC.

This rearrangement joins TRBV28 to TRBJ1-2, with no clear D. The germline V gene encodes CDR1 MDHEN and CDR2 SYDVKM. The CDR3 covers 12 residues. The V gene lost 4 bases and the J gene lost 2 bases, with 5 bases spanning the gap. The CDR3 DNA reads TGTGCCAGCAGTTGGATGAACTATGGCTACACCTTC. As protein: CASSWMNYGYTF.

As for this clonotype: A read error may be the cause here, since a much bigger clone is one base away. The CDR3 spells CASSGTSGIYNEQYF. As DNA, the CDR3 is TGTGCCAGCAGTGGGACTAGCGGAATATACAATGAGCAGTACTTC. The gene calls are TRBV6-2 or TRBV6-3 and TRBJ2-7; TRBD2 aligns across 11 bases. Germline CDR1 and CDR2: MNHEY and SVGEGT. Trimming took 5 bases from V and 7 from J; bases not matched to a gene: 10. This CDR3 comprises 15 residues.

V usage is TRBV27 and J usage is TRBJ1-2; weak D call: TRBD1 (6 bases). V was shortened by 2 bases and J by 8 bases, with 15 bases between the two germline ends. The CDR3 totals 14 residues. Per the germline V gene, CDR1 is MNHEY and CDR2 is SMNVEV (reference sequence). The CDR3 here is CASSLSVGHEGYTF. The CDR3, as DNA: TGTGCCAGCAGTTTAAGTGTGGGACACGAAGGCTACACCTTC.

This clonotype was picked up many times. CDR3 sequence: CASSLGVFGTDTQYF. The CDR3, as DNA: TGTGCCAGCAGCCTGGGGGTTTTCGGCACAGATACGCAGTATTTT. This chain joins TRBV14 and TRBJ2-3; D is possibly TRBD1 or TRBD2 (5 bases each). The CDR3 is 15 residues long. V was trimmed by 4 bases and J by 1 base, leaving 12 bases between them. CDR1 and CDR2 from the germline V gene are SGHDN and FVKESK.

CDR3 residues: CSVEVGGAGDTQYF. CDR3 nucleotides: TGCAGCGTTGAGGTCGGGGGCGCGGGAGATACGCAGTATTTT. The chain links TRBV29-1 to TRBJ2-3; possibly TRBD1 or TRBD2 for D (6 bases each). Germline CDR1 reads SQVTM; CDR2 reads ANQGSEA. Deletions cut 3 bases from V and 5 bases from J, with 15 bases between. The CDR3 has 14 residues.